This T cell receptor (beta chain) was sequenced for a study of blood T cell repertoires in COVID-19. The wider study: Researchers got acute and convalescent COVID-19 samples from the United States, Italy and Spain.

Profiling relied on immunoSEQ multiplex PCR, and the TCRdb table lists in-frame clones only, not all of them. The sample has under 200,000 clones, roughly 89% seen once. V dropped 0 bases and J dropped 4 bases, with 10 bases sitting between them. CDR3 length: 14 amino acids. Germline CDR1 and CDR2: SGDLS and YYNGEE. Allocation to cohorts depended on clinical history reported by the participants. The gene calls are TRBV9 and TRBJ2-5, with D unclear. The clonotype originates from a woman aged 30 to 39 who had been exposed to COVID-19. Material: PBMCs or T cells enriched from blood (not recorded which). CDR3 sequence: CASSVVAYGETQYF. The CDR3 coding sequence is TGTGCCAGCAGCGTAGTCGCGTACGGAGAGACCCAGTACTTC.